This is a list of T cell receptor beta chains from one sample in a study of patients and donors after allogeneic stem cell transplantation. MiXCR was run by TCRdb on the RT-PCR reads, yielding one entry per CDR3 protein. The data contain some 960,000 distinct CDR3 sequences, roughly 18% of them singletons. What was sequenced was blood, either unsorted or a sorted T cell fraction (not recorded which). Source of these receptors: a human donor who was either an allogeneic HSCT recipient or a stem cell or donor lymphocyte infusion donor (not recorded which). It is not recorded whose cells these are; they may come from a transplant donor. Each CDR3 is given with its conserved first and last residue.

>TRBV7-9|TRBJ2-7
CASSFRDRGHEQYF
>TRBV12-3/TRBV12-4|TRBJ1-1
CASTGGRNTEAFF
>TRBV20-1|TRBJ2-3
CSARDGRRGGKTDTQYF
>TRBV5-6|TRBJ2-7
CASSANRGPNYEQYF
>TRBV5-1|TRBJ1-1
CASSLEARVNTEAFF
>TRBV5-5|TRBJ1-5
CASSSGLGMGPQHF
>TRBV12-3/TRBV12-4|TRBJ2-1
CASSLNGKNEQFF
>TRBV11-2|TRBJ2-7
CASSLDAGRAIYEQYF
>TRBV6-2/TRBV6-3|TRBJ2-5
CASSYSTSPQETQYF
>TRBV5-1|TRBJ2-2
CASSFGRTANTGELFF
>TRBV12-3/TRBV12-4|TRBJ2-7
CASSFRGAYSYEQYF
>TRBV30|TRBJ2-2
CAWRGQGNTGELFF
>TRBV12-3/TRBV12-4|TRBJ2-1
CASSRRSGTSEGGQFF
>TRBV20-1|TRBJ2-1
CSATHRGGGEGYNEQFF
>TRBV27|TRBJ2-1
CASSPQGTSGSYNEQFF
>TRBV12-3/TRBV12-4|TRBJ2-2
CASSLGVAGELFF
>TRBV12-3/TRBV12-4|TRBJ1-5
CASRGGGNSNQPQHF
>TRBV6-1|TRBJ2-5
CASSEANPLSGQQTQCF
>TRBV10-3|TRBJ2-2
CAISGGGIGTGELFF
>TRBV19|TRBJ2-1
CASSIDGTGDAEQFF
>TRBV5-1|TRBJ2-1
CASSDRTNNHEQFF
>TRBV6-2/TRBV6-3|TRBJ1-2
CASWDGFYGYTF